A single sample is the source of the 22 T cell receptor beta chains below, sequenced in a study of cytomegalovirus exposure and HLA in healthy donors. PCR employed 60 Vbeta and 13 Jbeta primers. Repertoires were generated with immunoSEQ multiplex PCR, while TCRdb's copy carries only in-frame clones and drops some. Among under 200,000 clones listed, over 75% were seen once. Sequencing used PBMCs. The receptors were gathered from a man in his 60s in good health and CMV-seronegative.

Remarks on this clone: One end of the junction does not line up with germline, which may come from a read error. CDR3 DNA: TGTGCCAGCAGTCTGGACAGGGGGCCAGGCTACCCCTTC. Residues: CASSLDRGPGYPF. The V gene is TRBV25-1, the J gene TRBJ1-2; TRBD1 matches 11 bases. The CDR3 totals 13 residues. Germline CDR1 reads MGHDK; CDR2 reads SYGVNS.

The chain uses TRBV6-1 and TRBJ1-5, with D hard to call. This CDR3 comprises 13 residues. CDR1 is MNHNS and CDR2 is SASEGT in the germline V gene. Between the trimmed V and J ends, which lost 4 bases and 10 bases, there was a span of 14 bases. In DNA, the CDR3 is TGTGCCAGCAGTGCGGCCGGGTCGGATCCCCAGCATTTT. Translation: CASSAAGSDPQHF.

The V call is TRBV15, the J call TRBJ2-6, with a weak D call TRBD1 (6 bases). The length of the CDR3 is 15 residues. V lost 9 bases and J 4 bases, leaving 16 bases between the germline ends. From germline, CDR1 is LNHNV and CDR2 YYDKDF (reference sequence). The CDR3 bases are TGTGCCACATGCCGGGACATGTCCGGGGCCAACGTCCTGACTTTC. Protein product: CATCRDMSGANVLTF.

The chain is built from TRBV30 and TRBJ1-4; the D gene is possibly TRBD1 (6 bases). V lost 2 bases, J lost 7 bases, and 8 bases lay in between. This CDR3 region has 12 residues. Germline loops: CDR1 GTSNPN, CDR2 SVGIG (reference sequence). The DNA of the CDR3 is TGTGCCTGGAGTCGACAGGTTGAAAAACTGTTTTTT. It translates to CAWSRQVEKLFF.

As DNA, the CDR3 is TGTGCCAGTAGTACCTCACTAGCGGGGGGGCGAAATGAGCAGTTCTTC. Translation: CASSTSLAGGRNEQFF. The chain couples TRBV19 to TRBJ2-1; 13 nucleotides line up with TRBD2. J was trimmed by 7 bases and V by 4 bases; bases with no gene match: 7. Germline V gene sequence: CDR1 LNHDA, CDR2 SQIVND (reference sequence). The CDR3 has 16 amino acids.

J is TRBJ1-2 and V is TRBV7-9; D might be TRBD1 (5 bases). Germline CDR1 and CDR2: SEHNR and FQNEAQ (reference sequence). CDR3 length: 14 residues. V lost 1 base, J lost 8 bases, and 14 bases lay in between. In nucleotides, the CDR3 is TGTGCCAGCAGCTTAGGGGGCCAGTTTGGAGGCTACACCTTC. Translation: CASSLGGQFGGYTF. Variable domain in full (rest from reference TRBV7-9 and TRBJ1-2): DTGVSQNPRHKITKRGQNVTFRCDPISEHNRLYWYRQTLGQGPEFLTYFQNEAQLEKSRLLSDRFSAERPKGSFSTLEIQRTEQGDSAMYLCASSLGGQFGGYTFGSGTRLTVV.

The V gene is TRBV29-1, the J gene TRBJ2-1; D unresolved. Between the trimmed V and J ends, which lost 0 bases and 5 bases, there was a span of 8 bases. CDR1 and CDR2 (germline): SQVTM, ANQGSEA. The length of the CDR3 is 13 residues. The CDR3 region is CSVEDGLNNEQFF. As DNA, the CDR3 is TGCAGCGTTGAAGATGGCCTCAACAATGAGCAGTTCTTC.

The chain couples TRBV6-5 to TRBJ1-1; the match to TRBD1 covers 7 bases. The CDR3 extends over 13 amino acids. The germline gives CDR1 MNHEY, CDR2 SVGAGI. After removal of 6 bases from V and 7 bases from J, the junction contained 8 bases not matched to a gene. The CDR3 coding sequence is TGTGCCAGCAGCGAACGACAGGGAAATGAAGCTTTCTTT. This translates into CASSERQGNEAFF.

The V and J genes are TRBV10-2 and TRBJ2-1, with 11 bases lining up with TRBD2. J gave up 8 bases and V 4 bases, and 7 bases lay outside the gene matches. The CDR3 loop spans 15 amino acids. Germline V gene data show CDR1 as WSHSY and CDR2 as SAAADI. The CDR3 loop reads CASSGSGGAFDEQFF. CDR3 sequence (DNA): TGCGCCAGCAGTGGTAGCGGGGGGGCTTTCGATGAGCAGTTCTTC.

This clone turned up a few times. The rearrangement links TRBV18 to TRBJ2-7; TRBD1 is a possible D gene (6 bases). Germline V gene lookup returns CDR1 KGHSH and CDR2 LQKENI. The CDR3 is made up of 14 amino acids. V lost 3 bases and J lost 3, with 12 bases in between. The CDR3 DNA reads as TGTGCCAGCTCACCTTGGACAGATTACTACGAGCAGTACTTC. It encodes CASSPWTDYYEQYF.

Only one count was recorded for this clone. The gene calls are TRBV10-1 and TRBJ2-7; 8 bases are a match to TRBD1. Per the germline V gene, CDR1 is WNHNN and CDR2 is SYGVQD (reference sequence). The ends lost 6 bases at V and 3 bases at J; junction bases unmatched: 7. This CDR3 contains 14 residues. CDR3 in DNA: TGCGCCAGCAGGATGGACAGGGCATTCTACGAGCAGTACTTC. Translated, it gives CASRMDRAFYEQYF.

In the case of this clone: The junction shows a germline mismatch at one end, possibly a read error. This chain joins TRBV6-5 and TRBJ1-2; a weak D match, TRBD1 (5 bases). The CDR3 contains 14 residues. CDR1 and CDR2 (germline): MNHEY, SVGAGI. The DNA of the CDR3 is TGTGCCAGCAGTTCTACGGGGGGAAGTTGGGGCTACCCCTTC. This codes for CASSSTGGSWGYPF.

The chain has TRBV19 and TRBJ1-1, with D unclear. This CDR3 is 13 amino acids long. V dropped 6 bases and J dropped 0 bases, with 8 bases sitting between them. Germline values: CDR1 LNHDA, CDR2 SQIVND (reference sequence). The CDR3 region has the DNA TGTGCCAGTAGAGAGGGCGTGAACACTGAAGCTTTCTTT. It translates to CASREGVNTEAFF.

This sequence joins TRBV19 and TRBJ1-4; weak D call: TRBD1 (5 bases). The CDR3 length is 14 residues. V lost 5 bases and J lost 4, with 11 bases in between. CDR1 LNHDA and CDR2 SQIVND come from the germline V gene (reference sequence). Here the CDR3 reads CASSLDRSNEKLFF. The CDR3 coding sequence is TGTGCCAGTAGTCTTGACAGAAGTAATGAAAAACTGTTTTTT.

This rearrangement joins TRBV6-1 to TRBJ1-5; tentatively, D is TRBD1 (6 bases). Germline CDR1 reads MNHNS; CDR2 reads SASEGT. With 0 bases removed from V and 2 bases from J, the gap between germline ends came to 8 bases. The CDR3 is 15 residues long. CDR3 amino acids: CASSEAGAGNQPQHF. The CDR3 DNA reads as TGTGCCAGCAGTGAAGCGGGGGCCGGCAATCAGCCCCAGCATTTT.

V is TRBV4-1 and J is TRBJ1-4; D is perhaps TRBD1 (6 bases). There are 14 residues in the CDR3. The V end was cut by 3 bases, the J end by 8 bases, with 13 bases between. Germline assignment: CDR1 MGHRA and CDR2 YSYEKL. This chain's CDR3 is CASSHGGAREKLFF. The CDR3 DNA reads TGCGCCAGCAGCCACGGGGGGGCGCGCGAAAAACTGTTTTTT.

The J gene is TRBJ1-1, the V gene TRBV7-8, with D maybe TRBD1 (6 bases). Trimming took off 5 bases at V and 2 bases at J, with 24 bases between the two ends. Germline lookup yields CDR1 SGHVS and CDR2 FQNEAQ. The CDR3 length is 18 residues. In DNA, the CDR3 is TGTGCCAGCAGCAAATATCTCACAGCCACAGGGCCTAACACTGAAGCTTTCTTT. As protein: CASSKYLTATGPNTEAFF.

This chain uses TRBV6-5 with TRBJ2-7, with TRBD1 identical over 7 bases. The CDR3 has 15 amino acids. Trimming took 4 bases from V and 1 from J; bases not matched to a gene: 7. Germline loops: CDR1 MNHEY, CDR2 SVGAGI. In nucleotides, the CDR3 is TGTGCCAGCAGTTCTGGACAGGTTTCTTCCTACGAGCAGTACTTC. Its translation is CASSSGQVSSYEQYF.

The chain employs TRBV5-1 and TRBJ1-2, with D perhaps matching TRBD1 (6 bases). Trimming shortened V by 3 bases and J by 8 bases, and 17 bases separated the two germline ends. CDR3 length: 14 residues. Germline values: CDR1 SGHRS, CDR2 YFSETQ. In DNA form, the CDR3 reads TGCGCCAGCAGCTCCCTGGGGGGGGCCGAGGGCTACACCTTC. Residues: CASSSLGGAEGYTF. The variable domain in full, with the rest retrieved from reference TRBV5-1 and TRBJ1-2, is KAGVTQTPRYLIKTRGQQVTLSCSPISGHRSVSWYQQTPGQGLQFLFEYFSETQRNKGNFPGRFSGRQFSNSRSEMNVSTLELGDSALYLCASSSLGGAEGYTFGSGTRLTVV.

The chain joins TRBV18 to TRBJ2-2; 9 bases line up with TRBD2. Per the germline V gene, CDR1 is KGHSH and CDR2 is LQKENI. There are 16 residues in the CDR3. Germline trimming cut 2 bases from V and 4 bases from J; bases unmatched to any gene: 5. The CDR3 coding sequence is TGTGCCAGCTCACCATTAAGCGGGGGGATCACCGGGGAGCTGTTTTTT. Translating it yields CASSPLSGGITGELFF. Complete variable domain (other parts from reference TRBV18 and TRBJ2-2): NAGVMQNPRHLVRRRGQEARLRCSPMKGHSHVYWYRQLPEEGLKFMVYLQKENIIDESGMPKERFSAEFPKEGPSILRIQQVVRGDSAAYFCASSPLSGGITGELFFGEGSRLTVL.

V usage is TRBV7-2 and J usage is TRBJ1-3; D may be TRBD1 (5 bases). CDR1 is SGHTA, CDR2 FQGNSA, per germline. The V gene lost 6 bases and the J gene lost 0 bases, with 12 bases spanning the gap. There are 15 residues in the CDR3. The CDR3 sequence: CASSFTGFSGNTIYF. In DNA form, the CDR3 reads TGTGCCAGCAGTTTTACAGGATTCTCTGGAAACACCATATATTTT.

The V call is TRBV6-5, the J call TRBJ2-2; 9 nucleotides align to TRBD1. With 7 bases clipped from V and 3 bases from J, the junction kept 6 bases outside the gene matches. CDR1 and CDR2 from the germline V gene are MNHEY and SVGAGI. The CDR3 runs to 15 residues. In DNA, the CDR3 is TGTGCCAGCACCGCCGACAGGGGGGACACCGGGGAGCTGTTTTTT. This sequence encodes CASTADRGDTGELFF.